These T cell receptor beta chains were read from a single sample in a study of OX40 agonist ivuxolimab in advanced cancers. Sequencing was performed with immunoSEQ multiplex PCR; in TCRdb, only in-frame clones are kept and a portion is missing. The data hold more than 60,000 clones, with approximately 78% observed a single time. This specimen consisted of CD4+ or CD8+ T cells sorted from blood, obtained in a trial of the OX40 agonist ivuxolimab. These receptors were collected from an adult with an advanced solid tumor such as melanoma, head and neck, liver or kidney cancer. CDR3s include the opening cysteine and the closing phenylalanine or tryptophan.

V gene	J gene	CDR3 protein
TRBV27	TRBJ2-5	CASRRQGLSQETQYF
TRBV5-7	TRBJ2-3	CASSFGGRDTQYF
TRBV7-2	TRBJ1-1	CASSTYRGFDTEAFF
TRBV2	TRBJ2-2	CASRDGNTGELFF
TRBV7-6	TRBJ1-2	CASSEGRNYGYTF
TRBV5-1	TRBJ2-3	CASSLQLRSTDTQYF
TRBV18	TRBJ1-1	CASSTTPRASTHSNTEAFF
TRBV7-9	TRBJ2-2	CASSLDRNTGELFF
TRBV9	TRBJ2-2	CASSGRRPGELFF
TRBV9	TRBJ2-1	CASSVGRGNHEQFF